The clone carrying this TCR beta chain was seen a handful of times. What it binds is unknown. This sample was taken from a study of cytomegalovirus exposure and HLA in healthy donors. For the study at large: Researchers previously reported finding 90 million to 130 million unique TCR beta sequences from 150 million to 200 million T cells. Study-level results: Presence/absence analyses assumed roughly uniform sequencing depth across donors.

Trimming took 2 bases from V and 4 from J, leaving 16 bases between them. Germline V lookup: CDR1 SGHDT, CDR2 YYEEEE. The length of the CDR3 is 15 residues. The primer mix had 60 Vbeta and 13 Jbeta primers. The table came from immunoSEQ multiplex PCR; TCRdb's copy has only in-frame clones and leaves some out. The table lists 150,000 to 200,000 clones, over 75% of them singletons. The study sampled nominally healthy donors, though unrecorded immune exposures were likely. The TCR sequence derives from a man aged 35 to 55 in good health and CMV-seronegative. This chain joins TRBV5-6 and TRBJ2-7; a weak D match, TRBD2 (6 bases). Specimen: PBMCs. CDR3 bases: TGTGCCAGCAGCTTCCTAGGGCGGGGCGGGTACGAGCAGTACTTC. Amino acids: CASSFLGRGGYEQYF. Full variable domain (outside the CDR3, taken from reference TRBV5-6 and TRBJ2-7): DAGVTQSPTHLIKTRGQQVTLRCSPKSGHDTVSWYQQALGQGPQFIFQYYEEEERQRGNFPDRFSGHQFPNYSSELNVNALLLGDSALYLCASSFLGRGGYEQYFGPGTRLTVT.